This T cell receptor (beta chain) was found in a study of OX40 agonist ivuxolimab in advanced cancers. Findings and limits, study-wide: At 0.1 to 3.0 mg/kg, CD4+ and CD8+ blood T cells expanded clonally by week 6. On average, CD8+ T cells had more expanded clones than CD4+.

A remark on this clone: Its antigen remains unidentified.

The data were produced by immunoSEQ multiplex PCR, yet TCRdb's version contains in-frame clones alone and is incomplete. The data show 65,000 to 95,000 clones, around 94% seen once. This TCR derives from an adult with an advanced solid tumor such as melanoma, head and neck, liver or kidney cancer. The material sequenced was CD4+ or CD8+ T cells sorted from blood, taken in a trial of the OX40 agonist ivuxolimab.

CDR3 region: CASSGPPTWETQYF. CDR3 nucleotide sequence: TGTGCCAGCAGTGGCCCACCCACCTGGGAGACCCAGTACTTC. The V and J genes are TRBV27 and TRBJ2-5; D is ambiguous. The CDR3 has 14 residues. Trimming cost V 5 bases and J 5 bases, with 15 bases left between them. Germline CDR1 and CDR2: MNHEY and SMNVEV (reference sequence).